The 16 T cell receptor beta chains below come from one sample, sequenced in a study of T cells after yellow fever vaccination. Via MiXCR, TCRdb re-called the 5' RACE reads, giving one row per CDR3 protein. The data show 310,000 or so distinct CDR3 sequences, with roughly 7% seen just once and roughly 19% held by the top ten. The material was PBMCs, obtained around 45 days after the first yellow fever vaccination. Receptors originate from a man younger than 30 who received the YFV17D yellow fever vaccine.

The sample holds a few counts of this clonotype. The chain employs TRBV12-3 or TRBV12-4 and TRBJ2-2; D is ambiguous. There are 14 residues in the CDR3. V was trimmed by 6 bases and J by 1 base, leaving 9 bases between them. The CDR3 nucleotides read TGTGCCAGCAGCCCCTTCATGAACACCGGGGAGCTGTTTTTT. It codes for CASSPFMNTGELFF.

This clonotype was counted between two and nine times. The chain employs TRBV7-3 and TRBJ1-1; a weak D match, TRBD1 (5 bases). Between the trimmed V and J ends, which lost 1 base and 4 bases, there was a span of 10 bases. The CDR3 is 14 residues long. The germline gives CDR1 SGHTA, CDR2 FQGTGA. In DNA form, the CDR3 reads TGTGCCAGCAGCTTAAGGGGGATCGGCACTGAAGCTTTCTTT. Translating gives CASSLRGIGTEAFF.

This rearrangement joins TRBV6-2 or TRBV6-3 to TRBJ2-7; D perhaps matches TRBD2 (5 bases). CDR3 size: 16 residues. The V end lost 6 bases, the J end lost 5 bases, and 23 bases lay between the germline ends. CDR1 MNHEY and CDR2 SVGEGT come from the germline V gene. The CDR3 DNA is TGTGCCAGCAGACGGAGCACGGATGGAGGAAGCCACGAGCAGTACGTC. This encodes CASRRSTDGGSHEQYV.

The chain uses TRBV6-1 and TRBJ1-4; D uncertain. V lost 4 bases to trimming and J lost 5 bases, with 14 bases between them. CDR1 MNHNS and CDR2 SASEGT come from the germline V gene. The CDR3 runs 15 residues. The CDR3 spells CASSGRLGGNEKLFF. The CDR3 DNA reads as TGTGCCAGCAGTGGGCGCCTCGGTGGCAATGAAAAACTGTTTTTT.

This clonotype appeared a few times. This chain connects TRBV4-3 to TRBJ2-1, with D unclear. The germline CDR1 and CDR2 sequences are LGHNA and YSLEER. The CDR3 has 18 residues. The germline V and J ends were trimmed by 4 bases and 3 bases, with 22 bases remaining between them. The CDR3 DNA follows: TGCGCCAGCAGCCGGTTTTTGATCCGGGCCGATAACTACAATGAGCAGTTCTTC. It yields the protein CASSRFLIRADNYNEQFF.

This chain joins TRBV7-3 and TRBJ2-1; 12 nucleotides match TRBD2. The V gene end was trimmed by 5 bases and the J gene end by 2 bases; junction bases not matched to a gene: 4. Looked up from germline, CDR1 is SGHTA and CDR2 is FQGTGA. This CDR3 contains 16 residues. This CDR3 reads CASSAPSGGAYNEQFF. The DNA of the CDR3 is TGTGCCAGCAGCGCCCCTAGCGGGGGGGCCTACAATGAGCAGTTCTTC.

This clonotype was detected only a few times. V usage is TRBV9 and J usage is TRBJ2-2; D is ambiguous. This CDR3 region has 15 residues. Germline V gene sequence: CDR1 SGDLS, CDR2 YYNGEE. Trimming shortened V by 0 bases and J by 5 bases, and 11 bases separated the two germline ends. CDR3 nucleotide sequence: TGTGCCAGCAGCGTAGTAGGCTACCTAACCGGGGAGCTGTTTTTT. Translation gives CASSVVGYLTGELFF.

There are a few counts of this clonotype. V usage is TRBV3-1 and J usage is TRBJ2-7; D gene ambiguous. Trimming removed 4 bases from V and 4 bases from J, with 14 bases in between. The CDR3 covers 14 residues. Germline assignment: CDR1 LGHDT and CDR2 YNNKEL (reference sequence). CDR3 bases: TGTGCCAGCAGCCTCGAAATTCCAGCGTACGAGCAGTACTTC. Translating it yields CASSLEIPAYEQYF.

Details on this clonotype: One end of the junction is discordant with germline, which a read error may explain. The chain has TRBV20-1 and TRBJ2-1; 7 nucleotides agree with TRBD1. The CDR3 loop spans 16 amino acids. Germline V CDR1 and CDR2: DFQATT, SNEGSKA (reference sequence). The CDR3 loop is CSAREGQHLLYNEQFF. The CDR3 region has the DNA TGCAGTGCTCGAGAGGGACAGCACCTATTGTACAATGAGCAGTTCTTC.

This chain's CDR3 is CASSLNSGAGANVLTF. In DNA form, the CDR3 reads TGCGCCAGCAGCTTGAATTCGGGCGCTGGGGCCAACGTCCTGACTTTC. V and J are TRBV5-1 and TRBJ2-6; D call uncertain. Germline CDR1 and CDR2: SGHRS and YFSETQ. V lost 1 base and J 2 bases, leaving 10 bases between the germline ends. This CDR3 comprises 16 residues.

This clonotype has only a few counts. This chain joins TRBV5-6 and TRBJ2-1; 11 bases line up with TRBD2. Trimming cost V 3 bases and J 5 bases; bases outside gene matches: 7. This CDR3 is built from 16 residues. Germline CDR1 and CDR2: SGHDT and YYEEEE. DNA of the CDR3: TGTGCCAGCAGCTCTTTAACTAGCGGGGGAGACAATGAGCAGTTCTTC. Translating gives CASSSLTSGGDNEQFF. The complete variable domain, with remaining parts taken from reference TRBV5-6 and TRBJ2-1, reads DAGVTQSPTHLIKTRGQQVTLRCSPKSGHDTVSWYQQALGQGPQFIFQYYEEEERQRGNFPDRFSGHQFPNYSSELNVNALLLGDSALYLCASSSLTSGGDNEQFFGPGTRLTVL.

The chain recombines TRBV7-9 with TRBJ1-6, with TRBD1 as a possible D gene (5 bases). This CDR3 comprises 13 residues. Between the trimmed V and J ends, which lost 3 bases and 9 bases, there was a span of 9 bases. CDR1 and CDR2 (germline): SEHNR, FQNEAQ (reference sequence). The CDR3 loop reads CASSLSGISPLHF. The DNA for the CDR3 is TGTGCCAGCAGCTTGTCAGGGATTTCACCCCTCCACTTT.

This clonotype was observed a handful of times. The chain links TRBV6-5 to TRBJ2-7; 7 nucleotides align to TRBD1. This CDR3 has 13 amino acids. Germline loops: CDR1 MNHEY, CDR2 SVGAGI. The trim removed 4 bases at V and 3 bases at J, leaving 3 bases unmatched. The CDR3 loop reads CASSWRQGYEQYV. CDR3 DNA: TGTGCCAGCAGTTGGAGACAGGGCTACGAGCAGTACGTC.

The CDR3 sequence is CSARRVGGVYNEQFF. In DNA, the CDR3 is TGCAGTGCCCGCCGGGTCGGGGGGGTATACAATGAGCAGTTCTTC. The V gene is TRBV20-1, the J gene TRBJ2-1; 8 bases fit TRBD2. J was trimmed by 4 bases and V by 6 bases; bases with no gene match: 11. The CDR3 consists of 15 residues. CDR1 is DFQATT and CDR2 is SNEGSKA in the germline V gene (reference sequence).

This chain links TRBV12-3 or TRBV12-4 with TRBJ2-7; D might be TRBD2 (5 bases). The CDR3 has 16 residues. V lost 5 bases to trimming and J lost 0 bases, with 17 bases between them. The chain's CDR3 is CASSQRVGSSSYEQYF. The CDR3 nucleotides are TGTGCCAGCAGTCAGAGGGTGGGCAGCAGCTCCTACGAGCAGTACTTC.

This clonotype has a count of ten or more. The rearrangement links TRBV5-1 to TRBJ2-3, with D possibly being TRBD1 or TRBD2 (5 bases each). This CDR3 spans 12 amino acids. V was cut by 7 bases and J by 6 bases, with 12 bases left in between. The germline CDR1 and CDR2 sequences are SGHRS and YFSETQ. CDR3: CASRDASDTQYF. CDR3 bases: TGCGCCAGCCGGGACGCCTCGGATACGCAGTATTTT.